This section outlines one T cell receptor (beta chain) sequence together with its context. As yet, its antigen is unknown. Using immunoSEQ multiplex PCR, the repertoire was profiled, and TCRdb retains in-frame clones only, with some absent. The sample holds tens of thousands of clones, 80% seen once. These data come from a study of T cell responses to AZD1222 COVID-19 vaccine. Regarding the study as a whole: Vaccine-associated CD4 TCRs spanned spike, dominant at 160-218 and 743-854. Reportedly, close to half of spike-specific TCRs are directed against unmutated variant regions. Most donors were white British, females outnumbered males, and clonal diversity was possibly underestimated.

Germline lookup yields CDR1 SGDLS and CDR2 YYNGEE. The CDR3 loop spans 14 amino acids. Trimming took 2 bases from V and 1 from J, leaving 9 bases between them. The rearrangement uses TRBV9 and TRBJ1-1, with D perhaps TRBD1 (6 bases). This TCR came from an adult who received the AZD1222 COVID-19 vaccine. The sequencing used peripheral blood, collected 28 days after the second AZD1222 dose. In DNA, the CDR3 is TGTGCCAGCAGCGTGACAGGAGGGAACACTGAAGCTTTCTTT. Translating gives CASSVTGGNTEAFF.